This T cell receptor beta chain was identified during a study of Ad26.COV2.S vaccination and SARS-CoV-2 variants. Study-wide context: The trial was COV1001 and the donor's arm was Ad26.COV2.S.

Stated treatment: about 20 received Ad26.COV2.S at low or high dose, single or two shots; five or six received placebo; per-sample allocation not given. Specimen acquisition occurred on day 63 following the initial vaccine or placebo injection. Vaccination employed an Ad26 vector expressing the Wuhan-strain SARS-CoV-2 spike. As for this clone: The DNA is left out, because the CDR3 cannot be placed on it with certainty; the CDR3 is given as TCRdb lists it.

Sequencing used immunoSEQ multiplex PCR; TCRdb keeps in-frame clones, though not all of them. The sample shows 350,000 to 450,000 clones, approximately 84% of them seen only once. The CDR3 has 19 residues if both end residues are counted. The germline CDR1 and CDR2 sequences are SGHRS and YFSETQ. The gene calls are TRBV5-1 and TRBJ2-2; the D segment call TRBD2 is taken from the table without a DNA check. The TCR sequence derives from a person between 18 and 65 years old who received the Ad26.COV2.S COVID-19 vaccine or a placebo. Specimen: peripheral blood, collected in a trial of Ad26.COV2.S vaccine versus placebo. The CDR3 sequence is CASSPGTSGRKGTPGSCFF.